Each of the 20 T cell receptor beta chains below was sequenced from the same sample in a study of T cell repertoires in cytomegalovirus infection. Their recognized antigens are unknown. TCRdb analysed the reads with MiXCR anew, one entry per CDR3 protein. The sample holds roughly 100,000 distinct CDR3 sequences, over 40% seen once. This specimen consisted of CD8+ T cells from cultured PBMCs, obtained from culture after CMV antigen stimulation. These receptor sequences come from a human donor in good health (CMV status not recorded). Some clones in this sample may be carry-over from other donors' samples.

The sample holds a few counts of this clonotype. The chain has TRBV4-1 and TRBJ1-1; D ambiguous. Germline V gene lookup returns CDR1 MGHRA and CDR2 YSYEKL. The length of the CDR3 is 13 residues. Trimming took off 2 bases at V and 8 bases at J, with 12 bases between the two ends. The DNA for the CDR3 is TGCGCCAGCAGCCAACAAGGTATTGGCGAAGCTTTCTTT. Amino acids: CASSQQGIGEAFF.

This clonotype came up a few times. The chain links TRBV4-1 to TRBJ2-1, with D possibly TRBD2 on 6 matching bases. This CDR3 has 15 residues. Germline V gene data show CDR1 as MGHRA and CDR2 as YSYEKL. Trimming removed 3 bases from V and 1 base from J, with 10 bases in between. The CDR3 spells CASSQVAGSYNEQFF. The CDR3 region has the DNA TGCGCCAGCAGCCAGGTTGCGGGGTCCTACAATGAGCAGTTCTTC.

The rearrangement joins TRBV7-6 to TRBJ1-4; no firm D call. With 5 bases removed from V and 7 bases from J, the gap between germline ends came to 17 bases. Germline values: CDR1 SGHVS, CDR2 FNYEAQ. The CDR3 sequence is 15 residues long. The CDR3 region is CASSPGPHGSEKLFF. CDR3 nucleotide sequence: TGTGCCAGCAGCCCCGGGCCCCACGGTAGTGAAAAACTGTTTTTT.

The V and J genes are TRBV6-5 and TRBJ1-4; 10 bases are a match to TRBD1. Germline assignment: CDR1 MNHEY and CDR2 SVGAGI. J lost 8 bases, V lost 4 bases, and 1 base had no gene match. The CDR3 sequence is 13 residues long. CDR3 in DNA: TGTGCCAGCAGTTTGGGACAGGGGGAAAAACTGTTTTTT. Encoded protein: CASSLGQGEKLFF.

This chain joins TRBV6-2 or TRBV6-3 and TRBJ2-3; either TRBD1 or TRBD2 may fit D (5 bases each). V was pared by 8 bases and J by 2 bases, with 17 bases between. There are 15 residues in the CDR3. The V gene's germline CDR1 is MNHEY and CDR2 SVGEGT. The CDR3 is CASLQGTVNTDTQYF. The DNA of the CDR3 is TGTGCCAGCCTACAAGGGACGGTGAACACAGATACGCAGTATTTT.

The chain employs TRBV20-1 and TRBJ2-3; 12 nucleotides line up with TRBD2. Germline values: CDR1 DFQATT, CDR2 SNEGSKA (reference sequence). V lost 3 bases, J lost 3 bases, and 4 bases stayed unmatched. This CDR3 has 15 amino acids. DNA of the CDR3: TGCAGTGCTAGTGGACTAGCGGGGTTTACAGATACGCAGTATTTT. This gives the protein CSASGLAGFTDTQYF.

The V gene is TRBV19, the J gene TRBJ2-3; a weak D match, TRBD1 (6 bases). The CDR3 is 14 amino acids. Germline V CDR1 and CDR2: LNHDA, SQIVND (reference sequence). Between the trimmed V and J ends, which lost 2 bases and 4 bases, there was a span of 10 bases. Here the CDR3 DNA reads TGTGCCAGTAGTATAACAGGGTATCCAGATACGCAGTATTTT. Its translation is CASSITGYPDTQYF.

V is TRBV7-6 and J is TRBJ1-2; 8 bases line up with TRBD1. V was pared by 4 bases and J by 2 bases, with 6 bases of the junction left unmatched. This CDR3 comprises 15 residues. Per the germline V gene, CDR1 is SGHVS and CDR2 is FNYEAQ. The CDR3 sequence is CASSSWDRRNYGYTF. The CDR3 region has the DNA TGTGCCAGCAGCTCGTGGGACAGGAGAAACTATGGCTACACCTTC.

This clonotype has just a few counts. The chain links TRBV18 to TRBJ1-2; D perhaps matches TRBD1 (6 bases). Germline V gene lookup returns CDR1 KGHSH and CDR2 LQKENI. V lost 3 bases to trimming and J lost 1 base, with 12 bases between them. This CDR3 contains 15 residues. The CDR3 is CASSPPDRFNYGYTF. The DNA for the CDR3 is TGTGCCAGCTCACCTCCGGACAGATTTAACTATGGCTACACCTTC.

The V gene is TRBV7-8, the J gene TRBJ2-2; 8 positions match TRBD2. Germline trimming cut 6 bases from V and 5 bases from J; bases unmatched to any gene: 17. This CDR3 has 18 residues. CDR1 and CDR2 (germline): SGHVS, FQNEAQ. DNA of the CDR3: TGTGCCAGCAGTATAGGTCGGACGGGGGGGCCGCGGACCGGGGAGCTGTTTTTT. Translation: CASSIGRTGGPRTGELFF.

This clonotype has only a few counts. The rearrangement uses TRBV11-2 and TRBJ2-7; 8 bases fit TRBD1. Trimming cost V 5 bases and J 7 bases; bases outside gene matches: 4. Germline CDR1 is SGHAT and CDR2 is FQNNGV. The CDR3 is 12 amino acids. The CDR3 DNA reads as TGTGCCAGCAGCCCGCAGGGGGCTGAGCAGTACTTC. Encoded protein: CASSPQGAEQYF.

This clonotype was detected ten times or more. The rearrangement links TRBV24-1 to TRBJ2-3, with D uncertain. Germline loops: CDR1 KGHDR, CDR2 SFDVKD. The CDR3 has 13 residues. Trimming removed 4 bases at V and 5 bases at J, with 9 bases between. This CDR3 is CATSELWEDTQYF. The DNA of the CDR3 is TGTGCCACCAGTGAGTTATGGGAAGATACGCAGTATTTT.

The genes are TRBV4-2 and TRBJ1-1; D unclear. Trimming stripped 0 bases from V and 3 bases from J, with 11 bases between. CDR1 is LGHNA and CDR2 is YNFKEQ in the germline V gene. CDR3 length equals 15 residues. CDR3 nucleotides: TGTGCCAGCAGCCAAGATTGGCGAGGCTACACTGAAGCTTTCTTT. Translation gives CASSQDWRGYTEAFF.

This clonotype was picked up many times. The chain is built from TRBV20-1 and TRBJ2-4; D tentatively reads TRBD1 or TRBD2 (5 bases each). V was clipped by 5 bases and J by 6 bases, with 20 bases between them. Per germline, CDR1 DFQATT and CDR2 SNEGSKA (reference sequence). This CDR3 has 15 amino acids. The CDR3 spells CSAPPVGTAVNIQYF. CDR3 DNA sequence: TGCAGTGCTCCCCCTGTAGGGACGGCTGTAAACATTCAGTACTTC.

This clonotype was observed a handful of times. The J gene is TRBJ2-5, the V gene TRBV7-2; 9 bases are shared with TRBD1. The germline V gene encodes CDR1 SGHTA and CDR2 FQGNSA. The trim removed 5 bases at V and 1 base at J, leaving 8 bases unmatched. This CDR3 has 16 residues. CDR3 coding DNA: TGTGCCAGCAGCCAATGGGACAGGGTAATCCAAGAGACCCAGTACTTC. Encoded protein: CASSQWDRVIQETQYF.

This clonotype was counted a few times. This sequence joins TRBV6-1 and TRBJ2-7; 7 bases line up with TRBD1. V was pared by 8 bases and J by 0 bases, with 1 base of the junction left unmatched. The CDR3 sequence is 12 residues long. CDR1 and CDR2 from the germline V gene are MNHNS and SASEGT. CDR3 in amino acids: CASGDSSYEQYF. The CDR3 DNA sequence: TGTGCCAGCGGGGACAGCTCCTACGAGCAGTACTTC.

The chain joins TRBV28 to TRBJ1-2, with D uncertain. V was clipped by 6 bases and J by 6 bases, with 8 bases between them. This CDR3 has 11 residues. Per the germline V gene, CDR1 is MDHEN and CDR2 is SYDVKM. In nucleotides, the CDR3 is TGTGCCAGCAGAGAAGCCAATGGCTACACCTTC. Encoded protein: CASREANGYTF.

This clonotype was detected a few times. V and J are TRBV7-8 and TRBJ1-6; TRBD1 is a possible D gene (5 bases). The CDR3 is 13 amino acids. From germline, CDR1 is SGHVS and CDR2 FQNEAQ. The V end was cut by 5 bases, the J end by 8 bases, with 10 bases between. Here the CDR3 DNA reads TGTGCCAGCAGCGTTACAGGAGATTCACCCCTCCACTTT. This codes for CASSVTGDSPLHF.

The sample holds many counts of this clonotype. The chain is built from TRBV7-2 and TRBJ2-7, with 7 bases matching TRBD2. After removal of 1 base from V and 5 bases from J, the junction contained 5 bases not matched to a gene. The CDR3 has 14 residues. The germline V gene has CDR1 SGHTA and CDR2 FQGNSA. CDR3 protein: CASSLDITSDEQYF. The CDR3 DNA reads as TGTGCCAGCAGCTTAGATATCACTAGCGACGAGCAGTACTTC.

This chain joins TRBV4-1 and TRBJ2-3; no reliable D call. Trimming cost V 6 bases and J 2 bases, with 12 bases left between them. CDR3 length: 14 residues. Per the germline V gene, CDR1 is MGHRA and CDR2 is YSYEKL. CDR3 sequence: CASRLETHTDTQYF. CDR3 sequence (DNA): TGCGCCAGCAGACTGGAGACTCACACAGATACGCAGTATTTT.